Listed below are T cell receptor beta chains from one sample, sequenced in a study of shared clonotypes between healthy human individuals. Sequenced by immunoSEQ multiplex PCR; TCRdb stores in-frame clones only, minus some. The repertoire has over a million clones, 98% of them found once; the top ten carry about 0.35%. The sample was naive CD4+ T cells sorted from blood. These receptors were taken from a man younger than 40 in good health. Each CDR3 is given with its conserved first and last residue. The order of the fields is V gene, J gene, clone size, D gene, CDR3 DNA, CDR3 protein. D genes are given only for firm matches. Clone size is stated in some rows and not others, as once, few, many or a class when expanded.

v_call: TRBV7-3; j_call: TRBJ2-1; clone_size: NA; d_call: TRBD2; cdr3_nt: TGTGCCAGCAGCTTAACTAGGCCTAGCGGGAGGGGCGGCAATGAGCAGTTCTTC; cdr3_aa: CASSLTRPSGRGGNEQFF
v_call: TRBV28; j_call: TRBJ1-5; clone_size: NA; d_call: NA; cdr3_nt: TGTGCCAGCACCTCGCGGAAACAGTTTAGCAATCAGCCCCAGCATTTT; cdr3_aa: CASTSRKQFSNQPQHF
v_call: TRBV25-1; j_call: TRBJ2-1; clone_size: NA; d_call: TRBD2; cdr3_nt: TGTGCCAGCAGTGAGTCCCCCCCTAGCGGACGAGTGAATGAGCAGTTCTTC; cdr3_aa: CASSESPPSGRVNEQFF
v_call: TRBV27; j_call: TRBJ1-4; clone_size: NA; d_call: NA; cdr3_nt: TGTGCCAGCAGTTTAAAGGGGAAGAATGAAAAACTGTTTTTT; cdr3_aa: CASSLKGKNEKLFF
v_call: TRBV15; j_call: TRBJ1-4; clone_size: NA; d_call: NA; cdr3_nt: TGTGCCACCAGCAGAGTCCCCTCCCGGACGACTAATGAAAAACTGTTTTTT; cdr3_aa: CATSRVPSRTTNEKLFF
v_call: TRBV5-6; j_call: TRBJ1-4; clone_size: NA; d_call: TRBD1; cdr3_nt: TGTGCCAGCAGCTTGGCCGGGCAGGGGGATGAAAAACTGTTTTTT; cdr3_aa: CASSLAGQGDEKLFF
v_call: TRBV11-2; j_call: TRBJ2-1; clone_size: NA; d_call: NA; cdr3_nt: TGTGCCAGCAGCCCAAGGTCCACCGAGCAGTTCTTC; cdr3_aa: CASSPRSTEQFF
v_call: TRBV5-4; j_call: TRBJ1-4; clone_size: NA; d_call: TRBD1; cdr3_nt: TGTGCCAGCAGCCCTGGACAGGGGGTTAATGAAAAACTGTTTTTT; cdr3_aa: CASSPGQGVNEKLFF
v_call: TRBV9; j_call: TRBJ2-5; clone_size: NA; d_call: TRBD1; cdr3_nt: TGTGCCAGCAGCGTAAGAGGAGACAGGGGAGCGACCCAGTACTTC; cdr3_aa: CASSVRGDRGATQYF
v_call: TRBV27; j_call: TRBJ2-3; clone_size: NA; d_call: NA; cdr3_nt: TGTGCCAGCAGCCCCTGGACAGACTCCACAGATACGCAGTATTTT; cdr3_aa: CASSPWTDSTDTQYF
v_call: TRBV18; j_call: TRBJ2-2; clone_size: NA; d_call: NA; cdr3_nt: TGTGCCAGCTCACCACCCTCAAACACCGGGGAGCTGTTTTTT; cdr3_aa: CASSPPSNTGELFF
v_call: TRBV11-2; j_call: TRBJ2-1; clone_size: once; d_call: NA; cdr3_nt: TGTGCCAGCAGCCGAACCCCCAATGAGCAGTTCTTC; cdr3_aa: CASSRTPNEQFF
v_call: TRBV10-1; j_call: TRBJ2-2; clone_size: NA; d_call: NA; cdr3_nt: TGCGCCAGCAGGGGCGGGCCCGGGGAGCTGTTTTTT; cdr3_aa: CASRGGPGELFF
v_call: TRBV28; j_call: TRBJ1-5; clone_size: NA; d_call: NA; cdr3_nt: TGTGCCAGCAGTGGAAGGGGTGACCCTAGGCCCCAGCATTTT; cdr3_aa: CASSGRGDPRPQHF
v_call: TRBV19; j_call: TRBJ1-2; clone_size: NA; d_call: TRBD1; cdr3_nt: TGTGCCAGTAGTAGTCCGGGACAGGGGGCGCAGGGCTACACCTTC; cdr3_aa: CASSSPGQGAQGYTF
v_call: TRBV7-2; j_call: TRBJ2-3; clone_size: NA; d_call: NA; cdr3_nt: TGTGCCAGCAGCTTAGACAGGGGAGGAGATACGCAGTATTTT; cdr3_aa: CASSLDRGGDTQYF
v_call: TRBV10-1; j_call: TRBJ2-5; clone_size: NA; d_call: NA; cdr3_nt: TGCGCCAGCAGTAACGCAGGGCTTTGGGAGACCCAGTACTTC; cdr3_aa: CASSNAGLWETQYF
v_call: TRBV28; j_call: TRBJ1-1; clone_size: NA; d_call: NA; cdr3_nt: TGTGCCAGCAGCCCCTCTATGGCTGAAGCTTTCTTT; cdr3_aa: CASSPSMAEAFF
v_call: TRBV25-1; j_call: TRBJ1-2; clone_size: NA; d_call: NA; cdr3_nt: TGTGCCAGCAAGGAGGAAGGCTACGATGGCTACACCTTC; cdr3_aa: CASKEEGYDGYTF
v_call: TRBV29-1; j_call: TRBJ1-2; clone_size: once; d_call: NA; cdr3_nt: TGCAGCGTTGTAGGGGGAGACTATGGCTACACCTTC; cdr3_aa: CSVVGGDYGYTF
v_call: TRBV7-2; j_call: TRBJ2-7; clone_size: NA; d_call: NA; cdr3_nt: TGTGCCAGCAGCTTAAGGAGCATAGCGGCCTACGAGCAGTACTTC; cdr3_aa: CASSLRSIAAYEQYF
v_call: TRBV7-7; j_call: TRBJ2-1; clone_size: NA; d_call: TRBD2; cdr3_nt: TGTGCTAGCAGCACGGGACTAGCGAACAATGAGCAGTTCTTC; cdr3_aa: CASSTGLANNEQFF
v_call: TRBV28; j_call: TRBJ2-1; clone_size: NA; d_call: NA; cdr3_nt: TGTGCCAGCAGTTTATGGCCGGGCCCAGGGCGTAATGAGCAGTTCTTC; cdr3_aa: CASSLWPGPGRNEQFF
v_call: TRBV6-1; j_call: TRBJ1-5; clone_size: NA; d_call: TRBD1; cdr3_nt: TGTGCCAGCAGCCGGGACAGAGTACGTCAGCCCCAGCATTTT; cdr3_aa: CASSRDRVRQPQHF
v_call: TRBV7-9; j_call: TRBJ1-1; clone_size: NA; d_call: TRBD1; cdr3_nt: TGTGCCAGCAGCTTAAGACAGGGGCTGAACACTGAAGCTTTCTTT; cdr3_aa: CASSLRQGLNTEAFF
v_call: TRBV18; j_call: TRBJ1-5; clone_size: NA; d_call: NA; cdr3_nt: TGTGCCACCCACCCCGAGGGGGTCGACCGATTTACTCCCCAGCATTTT; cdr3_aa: CATHPEGVDRFTPQHF
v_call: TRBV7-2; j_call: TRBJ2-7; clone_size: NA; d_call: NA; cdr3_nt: TGTGCCAGCAGCTTAGCGCTAGGTGGGCCCTACGAGCAGTACTTC; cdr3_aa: CASSLALGGPYEQYF
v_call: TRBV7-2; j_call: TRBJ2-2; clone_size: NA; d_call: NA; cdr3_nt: TGTGCCAGCACCAAACAGGGAACGAACACCGGGGAGCTGTTTTTT; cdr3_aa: CASTKQGTNTGELFF
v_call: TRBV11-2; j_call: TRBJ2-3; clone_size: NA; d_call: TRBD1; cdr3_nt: TGTGCCAGCAGCTTAGGCGGACAGGTTTTTACGCAGTATTTT; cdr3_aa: CASSLGGQVFTQYF
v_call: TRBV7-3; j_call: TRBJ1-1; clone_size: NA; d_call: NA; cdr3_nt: TGTGCCAGCAGCTTGATCATGAACACTGAAGCTTTCTTT; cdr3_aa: CASSLIMNTEAFF
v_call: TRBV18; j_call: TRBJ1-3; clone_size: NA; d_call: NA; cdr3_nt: TGTGCCAGCTCACCACTTGGTACTGGAAACACCATATATTTT; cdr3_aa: CASSPLGTGNTIYF
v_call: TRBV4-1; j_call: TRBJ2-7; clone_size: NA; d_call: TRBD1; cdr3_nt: TGCGCCAGCAGCCGACCGGGACAGGGTTACGAGCAGTACTTC; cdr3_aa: CASSRPGQGYEQYF
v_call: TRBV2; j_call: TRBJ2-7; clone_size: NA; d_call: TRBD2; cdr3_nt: TGTGCCAGCAGGGGTAGCGGGCCCCGGCATCCATCCTACGAGCAGTACTTC; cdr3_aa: CASRGSGPRHPSYEQYF
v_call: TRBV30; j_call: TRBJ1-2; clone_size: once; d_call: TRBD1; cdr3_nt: TGTGCCTGGTACAGGGGGCGTATGGATGGCTACACCTTC; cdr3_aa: CAWYRGRMDGYTF
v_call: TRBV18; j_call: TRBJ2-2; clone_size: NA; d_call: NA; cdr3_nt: TGTGCCAGCTCACCAGGGTACGGGACTGGCGCCGGGGAGCTGTTTTTT; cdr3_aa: CASSPGYGTGAGELFF
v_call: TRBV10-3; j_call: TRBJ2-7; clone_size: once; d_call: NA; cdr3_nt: TGTGCCATCAGTGTCCCGGGTTCCCACGAGCAGTACTTC; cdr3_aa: CAISVPGSHEQYF
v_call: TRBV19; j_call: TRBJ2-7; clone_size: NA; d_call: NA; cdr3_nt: TGTGCCAGTAGTATCGGCGGGACACAATCCTACGAGCAGTACTTC; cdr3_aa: CASSIGGTQSYEQYF
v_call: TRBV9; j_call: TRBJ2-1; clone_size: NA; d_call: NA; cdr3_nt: TGTGCCAGCAGCCAGGGACCCACGCCCTACAATGAGCAGTTCTTC; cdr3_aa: CASSQGPTPYNEQFF
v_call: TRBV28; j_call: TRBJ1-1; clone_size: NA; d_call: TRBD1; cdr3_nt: TGTGCCAGCAGTTTCGGACAGGGCGCGAACACTGAAGCTTTCTTT; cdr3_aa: CASSFGQGANTEAFF
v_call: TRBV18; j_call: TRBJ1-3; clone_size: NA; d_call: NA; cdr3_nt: TGTGCCAGCTCACCAATGGGGCAGATCTCAGGAGGTGGAAACACCATATATTTT; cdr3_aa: CASSPMGQISGGGNTIYF
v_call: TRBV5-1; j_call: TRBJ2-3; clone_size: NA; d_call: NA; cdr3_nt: TGCGCCAGCAGCACCTCGACAGATACGCAGTATTTT; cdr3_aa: CASSTSTDTQYF
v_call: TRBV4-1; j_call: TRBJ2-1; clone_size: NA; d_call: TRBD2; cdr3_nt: TGCGCCAGCAGCCAAAGACGCGGCGGGAGGGCCGGCTACAATGAGCAGTTCTTC; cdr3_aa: CASSQRRGGRAGYNEQFF
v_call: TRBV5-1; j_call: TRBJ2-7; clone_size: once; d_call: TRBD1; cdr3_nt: TGCGCCAGCAGCTTGGGGAACGCGGGACAGGGATCCTACGAGCAGTACTTC; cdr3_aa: CASSLGNAGQGSYEQYF
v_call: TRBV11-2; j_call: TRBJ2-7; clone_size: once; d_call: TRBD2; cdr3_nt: TGTGCCAGCAGCTTCCGACTAGCGCCGCTCTCCTACGAGCAGTACTTC; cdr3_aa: CASSFRLAPLSYEQYF
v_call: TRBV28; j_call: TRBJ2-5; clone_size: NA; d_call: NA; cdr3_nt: TGTGCCAGCAGTCCCGGGACCCTCGAAGAGACCCAGTACTTC; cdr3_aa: CASSPGTLEETQYF
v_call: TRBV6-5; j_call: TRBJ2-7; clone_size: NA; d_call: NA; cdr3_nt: TGTGCCAGCAGTTACTCGAGACCCTCCTACGAGCAGTACTTC; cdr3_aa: CASSYSRPSYEQYF
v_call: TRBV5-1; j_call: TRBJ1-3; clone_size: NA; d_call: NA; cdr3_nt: TGCGCCAGCAGCTTGGAGGGGTCTGGAAACACCATATATTTT; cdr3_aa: CASSLEGSGNTIYF
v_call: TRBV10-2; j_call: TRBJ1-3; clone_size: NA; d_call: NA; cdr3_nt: TGCGCCAGCAGTGCCTTACAGCAAGGATCTGGAAACACCATATATTTT; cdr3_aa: CASSALQQGSGNTIYF
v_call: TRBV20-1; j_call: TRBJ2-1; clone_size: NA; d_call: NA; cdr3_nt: TGCAGTGCTAGCGGGGCCGATGAGCAGTTCTTC; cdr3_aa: CSASGADEQFF
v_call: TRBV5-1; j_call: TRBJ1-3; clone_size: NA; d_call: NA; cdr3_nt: TGCGCCAGCAGCTTGGCTGGGGCTGGAAACACCATATATTTT; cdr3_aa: CASSLAGAGNTIYF
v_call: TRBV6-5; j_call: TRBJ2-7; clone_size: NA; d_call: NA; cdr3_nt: TGTGCCAGCAGTTACTCCGGGACGGCGTACTACGAGCAGTACTTC; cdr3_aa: CASSYSGTAYYEQYF
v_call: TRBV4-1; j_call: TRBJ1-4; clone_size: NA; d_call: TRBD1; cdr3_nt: TGCGCCAGCAGCCAAGATCATGGGACAGGGCTTAATGAAAAACTGTTTTTT; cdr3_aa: CASSQDHGTGLNEKLFF
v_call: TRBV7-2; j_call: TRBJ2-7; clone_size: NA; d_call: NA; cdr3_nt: TGTGCCAGCAGCTTAGGGACCGGACGGGAACCCCAGTTTTTC; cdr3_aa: CASSLGTGREPQFF
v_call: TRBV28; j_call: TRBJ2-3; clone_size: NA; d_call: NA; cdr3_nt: TGTGCCAGCAGCGCTATCCCAGATACGCAGTATTTT; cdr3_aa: CASSAIPDTQYF
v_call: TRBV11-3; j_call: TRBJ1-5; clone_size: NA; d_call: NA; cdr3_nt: TGTGCCAGCAGCTTAGATTTTGATAGCAATCAGCCCCAGCATTTT; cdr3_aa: CASSLDFDSNQPQHF
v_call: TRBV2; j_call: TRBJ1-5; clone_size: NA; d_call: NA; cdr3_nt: TGTGCCAGCAGGATCTCACTCTATCAGCCCCAGCATTTT; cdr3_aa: CASRISLYQPQHF
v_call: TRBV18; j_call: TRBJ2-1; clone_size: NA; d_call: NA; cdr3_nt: TGTGCCAGCTCACCAAGGGCCTCCTACAATGAGCAGTTCTTC; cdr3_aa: CASSPRASYNEQFF
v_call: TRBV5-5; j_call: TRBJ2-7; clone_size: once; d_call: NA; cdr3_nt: TGTGCCAGCAGCTTGAGGCCCCGGATAGCCTACGAGCAGTACTTC; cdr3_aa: CASSLRPRIAYEQYF
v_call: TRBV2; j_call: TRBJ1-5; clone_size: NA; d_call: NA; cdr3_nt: TGTGCCAGCAGTGAAGAGGTCCATCAGCCCCAGCATTTT; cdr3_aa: CASSEEVHQPQHF
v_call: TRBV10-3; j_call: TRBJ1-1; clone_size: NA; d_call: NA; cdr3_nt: TGTGCCATTAAACAGGGAGGTCCGCTGAACACTGAAGCTTTCTTT; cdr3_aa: CAIKQGGPLNTEAFF